Listed below are T cell receptor beta chains from one sample, sequenced in a study of shared clonotypes between healthy human individuals. Method: immunoSEQ multiplex PCR; TCRdb's copy keeps in-frame clones and lacks some. The sample lists about 2 million clones; 85% to 95% were seen once. The specimen was naive CD4+ T cells sorted from blood. The receptors come from a man younger than 35 in good health. CDR3s leave out the opening cysteine and the closing phenylalanine or tryptophan. Each record gives: CDR3 protein, J gene, V gene.

cdr3_aa: ASKRDLYEQY
j_call: TRBJ2-7
v_call: TRBV2

cdr3_aa: AISEDRVFGYT
j_call: TRBJ1-2
v_call: TRBV10-3

cdr3_aa: ASSELEKLF
j_call: TRBJ1-4
v_call: TRBV10-2

cdr3_aa: SVQKASGTSYEQY
j_call: TRBJ2-7
v_call: TRBV29-1

cdr3_aa: ASSYAGTGSAGELF
j_call: TRBJ2-2
v_call: TRBV27

cdr3_aa: ASSLGDRAGAQY
j_call: TRBJ2-5
v_call: TRBV27

cdr3_aa: ASSIDLGTEAF
j_call: TRBJ1-1
v_call: TRBV5-1

cdr3_aa: ASSLSGGPYEQY
j_call: TRBJ2-7
v_call: TRBV7-3

cdr3_aa: ASSFRGGNQPQH
j_call: TRBJ1-5
v_call: TRBV11-2

cdr3_aa: ACSGTGARYEQY
j_call: TRBJ2-7
v_call: TRBV30

cdr3_aa: ASSQGTSGADTQY
j_call: TRBJ2-3
v_call: TRBV9

cdr3_aa: ASSLAWTGTITDTQY
j_call: TRBJ2-3
v_call: TRBV11-2

cdr3_aa: ASSQEDRDTGELF
j_call: TRBJ2-2
v_call: TRBV4-1

cdr3_aa: ASSSPDRQGTEAF
j_call: TRBJ1-1
v_call: TRBV7-9

cdr3_aa: ASSPGQGDYGYT
j_call: TRBJ1-2
v_call: TRBV5-1

cdr3_aa: ASSPNRLGAGNEQF
j_call: TRBJ2-1
v_call: TRBV18

cdr3_aa: ASSVGGREGYT
j_call: TRBJ1-2
v_call: TRBV9

cdr3_aa: ASSLGAGGKSYT
j_call: TRBJ1-2
v_call: TRBV5-4

cdr3_aa: ASSPGEKETQY
j_call: TRBJ2-5
v_call: TRBV2

cdr3_aa: ASSSWLGTGGQETQY
j_call: TRBJ2-5
v_call: TRBV7-9

cdr3_aa: ASSGGGTANYGYT
j_call: TRBJ1-2
v_call: TRBV7-2

cdr3_aa: ASSQDLAGTSVTGELF
j_call: TRBJ2-2
v_call: TRBV4-2

cdr3_aa: ASSIIGPSAGYGYT
j_call: TRBJ1-2
v_call: TRBV19

cdr3_aa: ASRGGVSSYNSPLH
j_call: TRBJ1-6
v_call: TRBV2

cdr3_aa: ASSLRTSTGEQF
j_call: TRBJ2-1
v_call: TRBV5-1

cdr3_aa: ASSRRGESDTQY
j_call: TRBJ2-3
v_call: TRBV27

cdr3_aa: ALGARNYEQY
j_call: TRBJ2-7
v_call: TRBV30

cdr3_aa: ASSQEIWQNTEAF
j_call: TRBJ1-1
v_call: TRBV4-3

cdr3_aa: ASQDRFSGANVLT
j_call: TRBJ2-6
v_call: TRBV6-1

cdr3_aa: ASRPGQGVNYGYT
j_call: TRBJ1-2
v_call: TRBV28

cdr3_aa: ASSRGGLLEQY
j_call: TRBJ2-7
v_call: TRBV18

cdr3_aa: ASSESSGSNQPQH
j_call: TRBJ1-5
v_call: TRBV10-2

cdr3_aa: ASSFGQGKTYEQY
j_call: TRBJ2-7
v_call: TRBV27

cdr3_aa: ASSSSRRTSVNDEQY
j_call: TRBJ2-7
v_call: TRBV11-2

cdr3_aa: ASRSGQNTEAF
j_call: TRBJ1-1
v_call: TRBV28

cdr3_aa: ASSYMAGTVNEQF
j_call: TRBJ2-1
v_call: TRBV6-5